This T cell receptor (beta chain) stems from a study of graft-versus-host responses after intestinal transplantation. Study at large: Each patient got anti-thymocyte globulin induction, then tacrolimus and steroids for around 3 years.

Points from the study as a whole: Maximum circulating GvH clone levels tracked with early post-transplant HvG decreases.

A word on this clone: Its antigen is unknown.

The method was immunoSEQ multiplex PCR; TCRdb's version includes in-frame clones alone and lacks a portion of them. The profile shows over 8,000 clones, 93% of them singletons. Trimming removed 3 bases from V and 6 bases from J; junction bases left unmatched: 13. The CDR3 is 16 residues long. CDR1 and CDR2 from the germline V gene are MGHRA and YSYEKL. The receptor's source is a human patient who received an intestinal transplant, so some T cells may come from the graft donor. The chain uses TRBV4-1 and TRBJ1-1; TRBD1 matches 7 bases. Specimen: PBMCs, collected 11 days after intestinal transplantation. The CDR3 DNA reads as TGCGCCAGCAGCCATCTCACCCGACAGGGCCGCCCTGAAGCTTTCTTT. Amino acid sequence: CASSHLTRQGRPEAFF.